The entry below describes one T cell receptor beta chain. The V gene lost 6 bases and the J gene lost 0 bases, with 11 bases spanning the gap. CDR1 is MNHNY, CDR2 SVGAGI, per germline (reference sequence). The CDR3 consists of 14 residues. This record comes from a study of control samples from healthy donors and cancer patients. TCRdb's copy holds only in-frame clones and misses some; the assay was immunoSEQ multiplex PCR. The sample holds 5,600 or so clones, approximately 84% seen once. The source material was formalin-fixed, paraffin-embedded tissue. This sequence originates from a female donor with lung cancer. This chain links TRBV6-6 with TRBJ1-2; D unresolved. CDR3 sequence: CASSQNEANYGYTF. CDR3 DNA: TGTGCCAGCAGCCAAAATGAGGCTAACTATGGCTACACCTTC.